The next 21 T cell receptor beta chains were all read from a single sample in a study of T cell changes during pregnancy in multiple sclerosis. Sequencing used immunoSEQ multiplex PCR; TCRdb keeps in-frame clones, though not all of them. This sample has 70,000 to 90,000 clones, with over 80% found just once. Sequencing used peripheral blood, obtained in the first trimester of pregnancy. The receptors derive from a female donor with multiple sclerosis, enrolled in a pregnancy study.

The CDR3 DNA follows: TGCAGCGTTGACATAGGTCCAGGCCGGGGATACGAGCAGTACTTC. Protein sequence: CSVDIGPGRGYEQYF. V usage is TRBV29-1 and J usage is TRBJ2-7; the D gene is possibly TRBD2 (5 bases). Germline V gene sequence: CDR1 SQVTM, CDR2 ANQGSEA. This CDR3 has 15 residues. V was trimmed by 3 bases and J by 4 bases, leaving 19 bases between them.

The gene calls are TRBV5-4 and TRBJ1-1, with TRBD1 identical over 10 bases. J gave up 0 bases and V 4 bases, and 9 bases lay outside the gene matches. The CDR3 runs to 17 residues. CDR1 is SGHNT and CDR2 is YYREEE in the germline V gene (reference sequence). CDR3 DNA: TGTGCCAGCAGCCCCCCAGACAGGGGGCGTTTGAACACTGAAGCTTTCTTT. Its translation: CASSPPDRGRLNTEAFF.

The rearrangement uses TRBV2 and TRBJ2-2; D gene ambiguous. Looked up from germline, CDR1 is SNHLY and CDR2 is FYNNEI. Between the trimmed V and J ends, which lost 8 bases and 4 bases, there was a span of 11 bases. The CDR3 has 13 residues. The CDR3 sequence is CASGPMSTGELFF. The CDR3 nucleotides read TGTGCCAGCGGCCCAATGTCCACCGGGGAGCTGTTTTTT. Drawing the rest from reference TRBV2 and TRBJ2-2, the complete variable domain is EPEVTQTPSHQVTQMGQEVILRCVPISNHLYFYWYRQILGQKVEFLVSFYNNEISEKSEIFDDQFSVERPDGSNFTLKIRSTKLEDSAMYFCASGPMSTGELFFGEGSRLTVL.

The chain couples TRBV4-3 to TRBJ2-7; D is ambiguous. Per germline, CDR1 LGHNA and CDR2 YSLEER. V lost 0 bases to trimming and J lost 4 bases, with 16 bases between them. The CDR3 runs to 16 residues. The CDR3 region is CASSQDGGWPRYEQYF. The CDR3 region has the DNA TGCGCCAGCAGCCAAGATGGTGGGTGGCCTAGGTACGAGCAGTACTTC.

The J gene is TRBJ2-3, the V gene TRBV2; the match to TRBD1 covers 7 bases. With V trimmed by 6 bases and J by 3 bases, 6 bases remained unmatched. Germline V gene sequence: CDR1 SNHLY, CDR2 FYNNEI. This CDR3 has 14 amino acids. The DNA of the CDR3 is TGTGCCAGCAGGACCGGGACAGAGACAGATACGCAGTATTTT. This encodes CASRTGTETDTQYF. The full variable domain, its missing parts supplied by reference TRBV2 and TRBJ2-3, is EPEVTQTPSHQVTQMGQEVILRCVPISNHLYFYWYRQILGQKVEFLVSFYNNEISEKSEIFDDQFSVERPDGSNFTLKIRSTKLEDSAMYFCASRTGTETDTQYFGPGTRLTVL.

The genes are TRBV11-2 and TRBJ1-5, with unresolved D. Germline V CDR1 and CDR2: SGHAT, FQNNGV. This CDR3 comprises 15 residues. V was cut by 0 bases and J by 4 bases, with 10 bases left in between. The chain's CDR3 is CASSLDWSRNQPQHF. For the CDR3, the DNA is TGTGCCAGCAGCTTAGATTGGAGCAGAAATCAGCCCCAGCATTTT.

This chain uses TRBV7-2 with TRBJ1-1; 7 bases line up with TRBD1. This CDR3 contains 14 residues. V lost 6 bases and J lost 5; bases outside the gene matches: 9. Per the germline V gene, CDR1 is SGHTA and CDR2 is FQGNSA. The CDR3 DNA sequence: TGTGCCAGCAGGGGTTCAGGGGGTGTTACTGAAGCTTTCTTT. Residues: CASRGSGGVTEAFF. The full variable domain, its missing parts supplied by reference TRBV7-2 and TRBJ1-1, is GAGVSQSPSNKVTEKGKDVELRCDPISGHTALYWYRQSLGQGLEFLIYFQGNSAPDKSGLPSDRFSAERTGGSVSTLTIQRTQQEDSAVYLCASRGSGGVTEAFFGQGTRLTVV.

The CDR3 is CATSRPGAFYTTNEKLFF. The CDR3 DNA sequence: TGTGCCACCAGCAGACCAGGGGCATTCTACACAACTAATGAAAAACTGTTTTTT. This rearrangement joins TRBV15 to TRBJ1-4; D is perhaps TRBD1 (6 bases). The CDR3 has 18 amino acids. V was cut by 2 bases and J by 0 bases, with 16 bases left in between. Germline V lookup: CDR1 LNHNV, CDR2 YYDKDF (reference sequence).

The chain couples TRBV18 to TRBJ1-1, with D perhaps TRBD1 (6 bases). V was pared by 0 bases and J by 4 bases, with 12 bases between. CDR3 length: 15 residues. The germline gives CDR1 KGHSH, CDR2 LQKENI. Written as DNA, the CDR3 is TGTGCCAGCTCACCACCGTTGGGGGCCACCACTGAAGCTTTCTTT. It is translated as CASSPPLGATTEAFF.

V usage is TRBV25-1 and J usage is TRBJ2-7; perhaps TRBD2 as D (6 bases). The CDR3 sequence is 16 residues long. Germline lookup yields CDR1 MGHDK and CDR2 SYGVNS. Trimming shortened V by 1 base and J by 6 bases, and 19 bases separated the two germline ends. The CDR3 region has the DNA TGTGCCAGCAGTGAATTAGGAGGGGTAACAGTGCGCGAGCAGTACTTC. Translating gives CASSELGGVTVREQYF.

The chain links TRBV6-1 to TRBJ1-1; D is unresolved. This CDR3 has 14 residues. V lost 4 bases and J lost 0, with 9 bases in between. Germline CDR1 and CDR2: MNHNS and SASEGT. For the CDR3, the DNA is TGTGCCAGCAGTGTGAAACAGTTGAACACTGAAGCTTTCTTT. Its protein is CASSVKQLNTEAFF.

The rearrangement joins TRBV19 to TRBJ2-3; perhaps TRBD2 as D (6 bases). CDR3 length: 16 amino acids. Germline V gene lookup returns CDR1 LNHDA and CDR2 SQIVND (reference sequence). The germline V and J ends were trimmed by 5 bases and 2 bases, with 17 bases remaining between them. CDR3 sequence reads: CASSPGTFLSTDTQYF. Here the CDR3 DNA reads TGTGCCAGTAGTCCCGGGACTTTTTTATCCACAGATACGCAGTATTTT.

This chain joins TRBV4-3 and TRBJ2-7; 9 bases map to TRBD2. This CDR3 spans 16 amino acids. CDR1 is LGHNA and CDR2 is YSLEER in the germline V gene. V gave up 0 bases and J gave up 6 bases; unmatched junction bases: 9. CDR3 region: CASSQDHLAGSAEQYF. For the CDR3, the DNA is TGCGCCAGCAGCCAAGATCACCTAGCGGGGTCCGCCGAGCAGTACTTC.

The gene calls are TRBV5-1 and TRBJ2-3; 7 nucleotides agree with TRBD2. V shed 0 bases, J shed 3 bases, and the junction held 10 bases outside the gene matches. CDR3 length: 17 residues. The germline CDR1 and CDR2 sequences are SGHRS and YFSETQ. DNA for the CDR3: TGCGCCAGCAGCTTGGGGAGGCGCGGGGGATGGACAGATACGCAGTATTTT. Translated, it gives CASSLGRRGGWTDTQYF. Combining the CDR3 with reference TRBV5-1 and TRBJ2-3 gives the whole variable domain KAGVTQTPRYLIKTRGQQVTLSCSPISGHRSVSWYQQTPGQGLQFLFEYFSETQRNKGNFPGRFSGRQFSNSRSEMNVSTLELGDSALYLCASSLGRRGGWTDTQYFGPGTRLTVL.

This chain uses TRBV5-1 with TRBJ2-6; D is unclear. V was shortened by 4 bases and J by 2 bases, with 10 bases between the two germline ends. CDR3 length equals 15 residues. Germline assignment: CDR1 SGHRS and CDR2 YFSETQ. CDR3 DNA: TGCGCCAGCAGCCTGCGTTTAGCTGGGGCCAACGTCCTGACTTTC. It specifies CASSLRLAGANVLTF. The full variable domain, completed using reference TRBV5-1 and TRBJ2-6, is KAGVTQTPRYLIKTRGQQVTLSCSPISGHRSVSWYQQTPGQGLQFLFEYFSETQRNKGNFPGRFSGRQFSNSRSEMNVSTLELGDSALYLCASSLRLAGANVLTFGAGSRLTVL.

V usage is TRBV6-6 and J usage is TRBJ1-5; D is unclear. In germline, CDR1 is MNHNY, CDR2 SVGAGI (reference sequence). Trimming left V 5 bases short and J 4 bases short, with 12 bases between. The CDR3 loop spans 14 amino acids. The CDR3 here is CASSTGGWNQPQHF. The DNA of the CDR3 is TGTGCCAGCAGTACGGGTGGTTGGAATCAGCCCCAGCATTTT.

The CDR3 sequence is CASSLQGGNEQYF. CDR3 DNA: TGTGCCAGCTCCCTCCAGGGAGGTAACGAGCAGTACTTC. J is TRBJ2-7 and V is TRBV2, with a tentative D call TRBD2 (6 bases). The CDR3 totals 13 residues. The V and J ends lost 8 bases and 5 bases respectively, with 16 bases between them. CDR1 SNHLY and CDR2 FYNNEI come from the germline V gene.

This chain connects TRBV28 to TRBJ1-4; no clear D gene. The germline CDR1 and CDR2 sequences are MDHEN and SYDVKM. The CDR3 length is 13 residues. Trimming left V 6 bases short and J 12 bases short, with 17 bases between. The CDR3 protein is CASSLRRGGELFF. CDR3 nucleotides: TGTGCCAGCAGCCTTCGGAGAGGCGGGGAACTGTTTTTT.

The gene calls are TRBV6-5 and TRBJ2-7; D possibly corresponds to TRBD1 (5 bases). The CDR3 has 13 residues. Germline V lookup: CDR1 MNHEY, CDR2 SVGAGI. Trimming removed 2 bases at V and 1 base at J, with 6 bases between. The CDR3 DNA is TGTGCCAGCAGTTACCCAGGGTCCTACGAGCAGTACTTC. This sequence encodes CASSYPGSYEQYF.

This chain uses TRBV27 with TRBJ1-2; the D gene is possibly TRBD1 (5 bases). V dropped 8 bases and J dropped 7 bases, with 14 bases sitting between them. This CDR3 region has 12 residues. The V gene's germline CDR1 is MNHEY and CDR2 SMNVEV (reference sequence). For the CDR3, the DNA is TGTGCCAGCCGAGATCAGGGCGCTGGCTACACCTTC. Its protein is CASRDQGAGYTF.

The chain employs TRBV19 and TRBJ2-3; perhaps TRBD2 as D (6 bases). Trimming pared 6 bases from V and 6 bases from J, leaving 13 bases between. This CDR3 region has 13 residues. In germline, CDR1 is LNHDA, CDR2 SQIVND (reference sequence). CDR3 loop: CASRRGGRDTQYF. CDR3 nucleotide sequence: TGTGCCAGTAGAAGGGGAGGAAGGGATACGCAGTATTTT.